A single T cell receptor beta chain is shown here with its context. What it recognizes is unknown. The method was immunoSEQ multiplex PCR; TCRdb's version includes in-frame clones alone and lacks a portion of them. The sample yields 40,000 to 50,000 clones, around 85% seen once. This specimen comes from a study of a mutant IDH1 vaccine in newly diagnosed glioma. Points from the study as a whole: There seemed to be no relation between pseudoprogression and changes in top peripheral T cell clonotypes.

Stated time point: week 5, during vaccination. Each dose delivered 300 ug of mutant IDH1 20-mer peptide subcutaneously with imiquimod. The trim removed 5 bases at V and 2 bases at J, leaving 4 bases unmatched. CDR3 length: 14 residues. Germline V gene sequence: CDR1 SGHAT, CDR2 FQNNGV. The rearrangement uses TRBV11-2 and TRBJ2-3; 7 nucleotides align to TRBD1. The material sequenced was PBMCs, taken from a glioma patient whose treatment included an IDH1 peptide vaccine. The clonotype was recovered from a man aged 35 to 55 with glioma. CDR3 in DNA: TGTGCCAGCAGCCAAGGGACAGTCACAGATACGCAGTATTTT. Translating gives CASSQGTVTDTQYF.